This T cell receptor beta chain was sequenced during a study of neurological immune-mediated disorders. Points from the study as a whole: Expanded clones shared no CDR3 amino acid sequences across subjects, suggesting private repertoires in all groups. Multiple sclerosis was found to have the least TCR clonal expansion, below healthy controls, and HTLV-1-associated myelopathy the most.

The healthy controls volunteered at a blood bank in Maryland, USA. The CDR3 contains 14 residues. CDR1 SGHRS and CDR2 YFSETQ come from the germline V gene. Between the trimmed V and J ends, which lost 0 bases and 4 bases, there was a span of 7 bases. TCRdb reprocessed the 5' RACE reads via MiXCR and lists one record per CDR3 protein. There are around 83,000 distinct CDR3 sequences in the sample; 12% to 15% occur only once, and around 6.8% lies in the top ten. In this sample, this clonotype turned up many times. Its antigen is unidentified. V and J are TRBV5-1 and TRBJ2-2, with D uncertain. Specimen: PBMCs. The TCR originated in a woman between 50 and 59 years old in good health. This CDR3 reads CASSLAAATGELFF. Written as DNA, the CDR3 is TGCGCCAGCAGCTTGGCCGCGGCCACCGGGGAGCTGTTTTTT.